Here is one T cell receptor beta chain with its context. The antigen is unknown. The PCR made use of 60 Vbeta and 13 Jbeta primers. Method: immunoSEQ multiplex PCR; TCRdb's copy keeps in-frame clones and lacks some. The profile covers roughly 100,000 clones, with roughly four fifths appearing a single time and 10% taken by the ten largest. The V end was cut by 0 bases, the J end by 8 bases, with 7 bases between. The germline V gene has CDR1 SNHLY and CDR2 FYNNEI. The CDR3 contains 12 residues. These data originate in a study of cytomegalovirus exposure and HLA in healthy donors. Study details: Of around 400 genotyped donors, roughly 81% grouped in the Caucasian-associated ancestry cluster. The study, taken as a whole, reports: Common viral pathogens (according to a later analysis) appeared linked to several of the most significant clusters. Cytomegalovirus association was listed for about 160 TCR beta chains.

This clonotype was obtained from a human donor in good health. Sequencing used PBMCs. V usage is TRBV2 and J usage is TRBJ1-2; D is ambiguous. The CDR3: CASSEAEEGYTF. Here the CDR3 DNA reads TGTGCCAGCAGTGAAGCCGAGGAGGGCTACACCTTC. The complete variable domain, with remaining parts taken from reference TRBV2 and TRBJ1-2, reads EPEVTQTPSHQVTQMGQEVILRCVPISNHLYFYWYRQILGQKVEFLVSFYNNEISEKSEIFDDQFSVERPDGSNFTLKIRSTKLEDSAMYFCASSEAEEGYTFGSGTRLTVV.